This TCR beta chain is drawn from a study of blood T cell repertoires in COVID-19. Study-level background: In each case, the material was cDNA or gDNA derived from T cells, B-cell-depleted T cells, or PBMCs.

This table comes from immunoSEQ multiplex PCR, and its TCRdb copy is limited to in-frame clones, with some not included. This sample yields over 250,000 clones, of which approximately 86% are seen a single time; roughly 9.8% belongs to the top ten. The CDR3 length is 14 residues. With 6 bases removed from V and 5 bases from J, the gap between germline ends came to 13 bases. In germline, CDR1 is MNHEY, CDR2 SMNVEV (reference sequence). The clonotype originates from a man between 35 and 55 years old who had recovered from COVID-19. This sequence joins TRBV27 and TRBJ1-4; D perhaps matches TRBD1 (6 bases). Material for sequencing was peripheral blood. CDR3 in amino acids: CASRSGGANEKLFF. Here the CDR3 DNA reads TGTGCCAGCAGATCGGGGGGCGCGAATGAAAAACTGTTTTTT.